This TCR beta chain was sequenced in a study of patients and donors after allogeneic stem cell transplantation. TCRdb re-analysed the RT-PCR reads in MiXCR, keeping a single row per CDR3 protein. The sample lists approximately 430,000 distinct CDR3 sequences, around 16% occurring once. Deletions cut 5 bases from V and 4 bases from J, with 14 bases between. CDR3 size: 14 residues. Germline V gene data show CDR1 as SGHTA and CDR2 as FQGTGA. Sequenced input: blood, either unsorted or a sorted T cell fraction (not recorded which). The chain carries TRBV7-3 and TRBJ1-2; the D gene is possibly TRBD1 (6 bases). This clonotype was obtained from a human donor who was either an allogeneic HSCT recipient or a stem cell or donor lymphocyte infusion donor (not recorded which). It is not recorded whose cells these are; they may come from a transplant donor. The CDR3 here is CASSPGQIGYGYTF. In DNA form, the CDR3 reads TGTGCCAGCAGCCCCGGACAGATTGGCTATGGCTACACCTTC.